This T cell receptor beta chain was profiled in a study of regulatory T cells in long-lasting Graves disease. Only a few counts were recorded for this clonotype. The antigen remains unidentified. Time point specified: newly diagnosed GD, antithyroid drugs for less than 3 months. The TCR library was made from RNA extracted from PBMCs. Graves' disease diagnosis relied on American Thyroid Association guidelines. General observations from the study: Newly diagnosed disease favored TRBV20-1 and TRBJ2-1 over persistent disease.

Investigators prepared the TCR beta libraries by applying iRepertoire HTBI primers and Arm-PCR of CDR3 regions. TCRdb fed the multiplex PCR reads into MiXCR, producing one record per CDR3 protein. The table records around 500,000 distinct CDR3 sequences, roughly 13% of them present only once. With V trimmed by 4 bases and J by 6 bases, 6 bases remained unmatched. The CDR3 extends over 13 amino acids. Germline lookup yields CDR1 LNHDA and CDR2 SQIVND (reference sequence). The same specimen was also included in a second study, on T cells in Graves' hyperthyroidism and ophthalmopathy.

Sample: peripheral blood mononuclear cells (PBMCs), taken at new diagnosis, from a patient treated with antithyroid drugs. This clonotype was sampled from a man younger than 40 with Graves disease. The J gene is TRBJ2-7, the V gene TRBV19; TRBD2 matches at 7 bases. CDR3 in amino acids: CASSTTSVSEQYF. For the CDR3, the DNA is TGTGCCAGTAGTACTACTAGCGTTAGCGAGCAGTACTTC.